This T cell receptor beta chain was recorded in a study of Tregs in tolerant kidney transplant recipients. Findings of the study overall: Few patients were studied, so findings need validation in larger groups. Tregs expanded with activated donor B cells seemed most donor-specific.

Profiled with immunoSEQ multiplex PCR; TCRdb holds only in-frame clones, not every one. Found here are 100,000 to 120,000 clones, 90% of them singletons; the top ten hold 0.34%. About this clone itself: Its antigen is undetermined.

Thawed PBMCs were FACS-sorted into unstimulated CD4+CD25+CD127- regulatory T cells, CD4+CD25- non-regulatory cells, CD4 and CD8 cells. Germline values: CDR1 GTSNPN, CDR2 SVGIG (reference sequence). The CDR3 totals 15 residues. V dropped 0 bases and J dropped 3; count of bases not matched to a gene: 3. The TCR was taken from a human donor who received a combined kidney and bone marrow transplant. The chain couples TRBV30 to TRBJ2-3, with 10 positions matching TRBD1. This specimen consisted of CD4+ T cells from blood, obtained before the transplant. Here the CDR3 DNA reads TGTGCCTGGAGTGTCGGGACAGGGGTGACAGATACGCAGTATTTT. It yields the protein CAWSVGTGVTDTQYF. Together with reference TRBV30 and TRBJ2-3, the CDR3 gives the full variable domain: SQTIHQWPATLVQPVGSPLSLECTVEGTSNPNLYWYRQAAGRGLQLLFYSVGIGQISSEVPQNLSASRPQDRQFILSSKKLLLSDSGFYLCAWSVGTGVTDTQYFGPGTRLTVL.